The entry that follows covers one T cell receptor (beta chain) sequence. Its target is not known. The record originates from a study of Ad26.COV2.S vaccination and SARS-CoV-2 variants. Study overall: The study gave Ad26.COV2.S intramuscularly, once or twice 56 days apart. Findings and caveats of the study: From the TCR breadth and depth analyses, total T cell responses may have been underestimated. People who got the vaccine or the placebo had similar non-spike TCR breadth.

The CDR3 runs 15 residues. V lost 0 bases and J 5 bases, leaving 14 bases between the germline ends. Germline values: CDR1 SGDLS, CDR2 YYNGEE. Produced via immunoSEQ multiplex PCR; TCRdb's table is partial and in-frame only. The data hold around 350,000 clones, with 70% to 90% observed a single time. Treatment denoted: some 20 received Ad26.COV2.S at low or high dose, single or two shots; several received placebo; per-sample allocation not given. Collection of samples fell on day 63 after the first vaccine or placebo injection. Built on an Ad26 vector, the vaccine expressed Wuhan-strain SARS-CoV-2 spike.

The rearrangement joins TRBV9 to TRBJ2-5; D is ambiguous. This receptor was taken from a person aged 18-60 years who received the Ad26.COV2.S COVID-19 vaccine or a placebo. Here the sequenced sample was peripheral blood, taken in a trial of Ad26.COV2.S vaccine versus placebo. For the CDR3, the DNA is TGTGCCAGCAGCGTAGATGCACTATTTACGGAGACCCAGTACTTC. This encodes CASSVDALFTETQYF.